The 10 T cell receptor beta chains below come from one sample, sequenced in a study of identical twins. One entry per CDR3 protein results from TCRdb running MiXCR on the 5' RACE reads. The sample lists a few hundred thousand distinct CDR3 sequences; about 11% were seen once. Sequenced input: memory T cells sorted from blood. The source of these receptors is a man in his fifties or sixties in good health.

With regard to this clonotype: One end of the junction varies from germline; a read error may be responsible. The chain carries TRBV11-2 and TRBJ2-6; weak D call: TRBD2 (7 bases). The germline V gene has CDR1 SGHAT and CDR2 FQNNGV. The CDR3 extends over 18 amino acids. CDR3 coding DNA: TGTGCCAGCAGCCCAGGGGTGGGACTACGCGGAGGGGCCAACGTCCTGATTTTC. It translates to CASSPGVGLRGGANVLIF.

CDR3 amino acids: CASSLAWGMGEQYF. CDR3 coding DNA: TGTGCCAGCAGCTTAGCTTGGGGAATGGGGGAGCAGTACTTC. V and J are TRBV11-2 and TRBJ2-7; D gene unclear. The CDR3 is 14 amino acids. The V and J ends lost 1 base and 7 bases respectively, with 14 bases between them. The V gene's germline CDR1 is SGHAT and CDR2 FQNNGV. Using reference TRBV11-2 and TRBJ2-7 for the parts outside the CDR3, the full variable domain is EAGVAQSPRYKIIEKRQSVAFWCNPISGHATLYWYQQILGQGPKLLIQFQNNGVVDDSQLPKDRFSAERLKGVDSTLKIQPAKLEDSAVYLCASSLAWGMGEQYFGPGTRLTVT.

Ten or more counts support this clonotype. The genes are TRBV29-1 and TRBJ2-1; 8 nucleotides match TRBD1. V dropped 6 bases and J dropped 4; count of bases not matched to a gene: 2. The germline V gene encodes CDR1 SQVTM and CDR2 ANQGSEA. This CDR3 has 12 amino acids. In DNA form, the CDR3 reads TGCAGCGTGGGGACAGGATACAATGAGCAGTTCTTC. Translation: CSVGTGYNEQFF.

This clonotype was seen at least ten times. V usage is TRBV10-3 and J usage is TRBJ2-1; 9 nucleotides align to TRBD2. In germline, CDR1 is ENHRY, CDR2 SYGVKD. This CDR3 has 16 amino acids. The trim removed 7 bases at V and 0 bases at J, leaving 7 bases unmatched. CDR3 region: CAIKSNSGSSYNEQFF. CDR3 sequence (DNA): TGTGCCATCAAGTCGAATAGCGGGAGCTCCTACAATGAGCAGTTCTTC.

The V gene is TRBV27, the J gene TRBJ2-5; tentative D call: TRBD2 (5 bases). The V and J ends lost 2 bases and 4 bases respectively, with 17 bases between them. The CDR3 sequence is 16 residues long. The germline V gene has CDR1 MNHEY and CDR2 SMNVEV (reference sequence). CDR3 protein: CASSLLPPPSLETQYF. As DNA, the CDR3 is TGTGCCAGCAGTTTACTTCCCCCCCCTAGCTTAGAGACCCAGTACTTC.

This chain's CDR3 is CASSIGTAGEQFF. The CDR3 DNA sequence: TGTGCCAGCAGCATCGGGACAGCTGGGGAGCAGTTCTTC. The chain couples TRBV5-6 to TRBJ2-1; the match to TRBD1 covers 7 bases. Germline V gene lookup returns CDR1 SGHDT and CDR2 YYEEEE. The CDR3 extends over 13 amino acids. V shed 4 bases, J shed 10 bases, and the junction held 8 bases outside the gene matches. Full variable domain (remainder filled in from reference TRBV5-6 and TRBJ2-1): DAGVTQSPTHLIKTRGQQVTLRCSPKSGHDTVSWYQQALGQGPQFIFQYYEEEERQRGNFPDRFSGHQFPNYSSELNVNALLLGDSALYLCASSIGTAGEQFFGPGTRLTVL.

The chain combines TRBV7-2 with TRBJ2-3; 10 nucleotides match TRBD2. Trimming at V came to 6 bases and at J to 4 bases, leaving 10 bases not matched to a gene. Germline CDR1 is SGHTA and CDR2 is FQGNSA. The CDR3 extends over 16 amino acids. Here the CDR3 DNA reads TGTGCCAGCAGTCAAATGGCTAGCGGGGGATCAGATACGCAGTATTTT. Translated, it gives CASSQMASGGSDTQYF.

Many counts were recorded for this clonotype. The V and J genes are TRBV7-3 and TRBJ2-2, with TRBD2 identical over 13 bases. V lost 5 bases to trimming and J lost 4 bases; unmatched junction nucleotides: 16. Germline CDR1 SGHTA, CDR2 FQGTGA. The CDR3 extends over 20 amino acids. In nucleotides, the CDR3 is TGTGCCAGCAGCGCGAATCGAATAGGGGGGACTAGCGGGACCACCGGGGAGCTGTTTTTT. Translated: CASSANRIGGTSGTTGELFF.

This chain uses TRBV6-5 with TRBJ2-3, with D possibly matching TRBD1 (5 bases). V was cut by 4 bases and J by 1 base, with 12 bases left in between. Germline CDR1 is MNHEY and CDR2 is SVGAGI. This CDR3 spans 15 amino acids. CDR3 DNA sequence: TGTGCCAGCAGTTCGCAGGGCTTTGGCACAGATACGCAGTATTTT. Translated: CASSSQGFGTDTQYF.

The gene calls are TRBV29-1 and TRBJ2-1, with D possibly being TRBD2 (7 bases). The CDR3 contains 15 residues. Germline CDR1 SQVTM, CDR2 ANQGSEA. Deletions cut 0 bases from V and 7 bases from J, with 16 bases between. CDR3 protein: CSVEDPRGGSNEQFF. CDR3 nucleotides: TGCAGCGTTGAAGATCCGAGGGGGGGGAGTAATGAGCAGTTCTTC.